A single sample gave rise to the 21 T cell receptor beta chains below, sequenced in a study of cytomegalovirus exposure and HLA in healthy donors. Amplification used 60 Vbeta primers and 13 Jbeta primers. Only in-frame clones appear in the TCRdb table, and some are missing; sequencing was by immunoSEQ multiplex PCR. Here the sample spans over 150,000 clones, 60% to 80% being singletons. Sequenced input: PBMCs. These receptors were collected from a woman aged 25 to 39 in good health and CMV-seropositive.

The chain links TRBV19 to TRBJ1-2; 9 nucleotides line up with TRBD1. The CDR3 is 15 amino acids. Germline V gene data show CDR1 as LNHDA and CDR2 as SQIVND (reference sequence). After removal of 5 bases from V and 5 bases from J, the junction contained 9 bases not matched to a gene. This chain's CDR3 is CASSSSGQGWYGYTF. The DNA for the CDR3 is TGTGCCAGTAGTTCTTCGGGACAGGGTTGGTATGGCTACACCTTC.

The chain uses TRBV5-1 and TRBJ2-5, with D possibly TRBD1 on 6 matching bases. This CDR3 has 15 residues. V was shortened by 7 bases and J by 4 bases, with 20 bases between the two germline ends. The V gene's germline CDR1 is SGHRS and CDR2 YFSETQ. CDR3 amino acids: CASASGTGWGETQYF. As DNA, the CDR3 is TGCGCCAGCGCCTCCGGAACAGGGTGGGGAGAGACCCAGTACTTC.

V and J are TRBV19 and TRBJ2-1, with 8 bases fitting TRBD2. Germline CDR1 and CDR2: LNHDA and SQIVND (reference sequence). The CDR3 loop spans 16 amino acids. With V trimmed by 5 bases and J by 7 bases, 13 bases remained unmatched. The CDR3 DNA follows: TGTGCCAGTAGTCATCGGCGGGGGGAGGGCCGGAATGAGCAGTTCTTC. Its protein is CASSHRRGEGRNEQFF.

The chain combines TRBV23-1 with TRBJ2-2; weak D call: TRBD2 (5 bases). TRBV23-1 is filed as an ORF, its function uncertain. This CDR3 is built from 13 residues. V was trimmed by 8 bases and J by 4 bases, leaving 11 bases between them. The CDR3 DNA follows: TGCGCCAGCGGGGAGAAGGGCACCGGGGAGCTGTTTTTT. Translation gives CASGEKGTGELFF.

The rearrangement links TRBV5-4 to TRBJ1-5, with D uncertain. The V end lost 0 bases, the J end lost 7 bases, and 14 bases lay between the germline ends. The CDR3 consists of 15 residues. CDR1 SGHNT and CDR2 YYREEE come from the germline V gene (reference sequence). The CDR3 bases are TGTGCCAGCAGCTTGGCAGGCTCCACCCCCCAGCCCCAGCATTTT. This codes for CASSLAGSTPQPQHF.

This clone was seen a single time. The chain uses TRBV6-6 and TRBJ2-3, with 9 bases lining up with TRBD1. Germline CDR1 reads MNHNY; CDR2 reads SVGAGI (reference sequence). Trimming removed 6 bases from V and 3 bases from J; junction bases left unmatched: 7. The CDR3 covers 15 residues. The CDR3 here is CASRAGTGKTDTQYF. The CDR3 region has the DNA TGTGCCAGCAGGGCCGGGACAGGGAAAACAGATACGCAGTATTTT.

The chain joins TRBV28 to TRBJ2-3; 13 positions agree with TRBD2. J lost 6 bases, V lost 3 bases, and 18 bases had no gene match. The CDR3 is 20 amino acids. The germline CDR1 and CDR2 sequences are MDHEN and SYDVKM. CDR3 nucleotides: TGTGCCAGCAGTTTGCCAAGTCGCCGACTAGCGGGGGGTTTAAGGGATACGCAGTATTTT. Encoded protein: CASSLPSRRLAGGLRDTQYF.

This chain joins TRBV5-1 and TRBJ2-7; 8 bases line up with TRBD1. Germline V CDR1 and CDR2: SGHRS, YFSETQ. The CDR3 runs 14 residues. V lost 2 bases, J lost 5 bases, and 6 bases stayed unmatched. The CDR3 region has the DNA TGCGCCAGCAGCTTCCAGGGGGCTAGCGACGAGCAGTACTTC. This codes for CASSFQGASDEQYF. The whole variable domain, remainder taken from reference TRBV5-1 and TRBJ2-7, is KAGVTQTPRYLIKTRGQQVTLSCSPISGHRSVSWYQQTPGQGLQFLFEYFSETQRNKGNFPGRFSGRQFSNSRSEMNVSTLELGDSALYLCASSFQGASDEQYFGPGTRLTVT.

The rearrangement joins TRBV15 to TRBJ2-1; no firm D call. Trimming stripped 0 bases from V and 7 bases from J, with 10 bases between. In germline, CDR1 is LNHNV, CDR2 YYDKDF (reference sequence). The CDR3 sequence is 14 residues long. The CDR3 protein is CATSRDHSWNEQFF. For the CDR3, the DNA is TGTGCCACCAGCAGAGATCACTCGTGGAATGAGCAGTTCTTC. Drawing the rest from reference TRBV15 and TRBJ2-1, the complete variable domain is DAMVIQNPRYQVTQFGKPVTLSCSQTLNHNVMYWYQQKSSQAPKLLFHYYDKDFNNEADTPDNFQSRRPNTSFCFLDIRSPGLGDTAMYLCATSRDHSWNEQFFGPGTRLTVL.

This CDR3 is CASRHTGGRETQYF. The CDR3 DNA is TGTGCCAGCAGACACACAGGGGGCCGGGAGACCCAGTACTTC. The chain recombines TRBV28 with TRBJ2-5; 9 bases are shared with TRBD1. J lost 5 bases, V lost 6 bases, and 7 bases had no gene match. Germline V gene lookup returns CDR1 MDHEN and CDR2 SYDVKM. This CDR3 has 14 amino acids. The full variable domain, with the rest looked up from reference TRBV28 and TRBJ2-5, is DVKVTQSSRYLVKRTGEKVFLECVQDMDHENMFWYRQDPGLGLRLIYFSYDVKMKEKGDIPEGYSVSREKKERFSLILESASTNQTSMYLCASRHTGGRETQYFGPGTRLLVL.

This chain joins TRBV5-1 and TRBJ2-1; 11 bases are a match to TRBD2. In germline, CDR1 is SGHRS, CDR2 YFSETQ. CDR3 length equals 17 residues. V gave up 0 bases and J gave up 8 bases; unmatched junction bases: 10. The CDR3 loop reads CASSLGLASGRTHEQFF. The CDR3 region has the DNA TGCGCCAGCAGCTTGGGTCTAGCTAGCGGGAGGACTCATGAGCAGTTCTTC.

The chain joins TRBV6-5 to TRBJ2-3, with TRBD1 matching over 10 bases. This CDR3 is built from 16 residues. The germline V gene encodes CDR1 MNHEY and CDR2 SVGAGI. Trimming cost V 4 bases and J 6 bases; bases outside gene matches: 10. Written as DNA, the CDR3 is TGTGCCAGCAGTTTAAGGACAGGGGGTACGACGGATACGCAGTATTTT. Encoded protein: CASSLRTGGTTDTQYF.

The chain links TRBV5-1 to TRBJ2-6; a weak D match, TRBD1 (5 bases). Germline CDR1 SGHRS, CDR2 YFSETQ. CDR3 length: 16 amino acids. Trimming left V 4 bases short and J 0 bases short, with 11 bases between. CDR3 loop: CASSLRQLSGANVLTF. CDR3 in DNA: TGCGCCAGCAGCCTGCGACAGCTCTCTGGGGCCAACGTCCTGACTTTC.

The chain uses TRBV11-2 and TRBJ1-1; perhaps TRBD1 as D (6 bases). Germline V gene sequence: CDR1 SGHAT, CDR2 FQNNGV. The V end was cut by 1 base, the J end by 6 bases, with 18 bases between. The CDR3 contains 16 residues. CDR3 DNA sequence: TGTGCCAGCAGCTTAGCTGAGTGGCAGGGACACGCTGAAGCTTTCTTT. This translates into CASSLAEWQGHAEAFF.

This clone was counted once. The CDR3 nucleotides are TGTGCCAGCAGCTTGGCAGCGAACACCGGGGAGCTGTTTTTT. Translated: CASSLAANTGELFF. The chain recombines TRBV5-8 with TRBJ2-2, with D unclear. From germline, CDR1 is SGHTS and CDR2 YDEGEE. Trimming took 0 bases from V and 0 from J, leaving 3 bases between them. The CDR3 runs 14 residues.

This clone was seen a few times. The chain combines TRBV19 with TRBJ2-3, with 10 bases lining up with TRBD2. The CDR3 loop spans 15 amino acids. CDR1 and CDR2 from the germline V gene are LNHDA and SQIVND (reference sequence). V lost 6 bases to trimming and J lost 4 bases; unmatched junction nucleotides: 7. CDR3 coding DNA: TGTGCCAGTAGGAAACTAGCGGGAAGGGCAGATACGCAGTATTTT. This sequence encodes CASRKLAGRADTQYF.

The chain uses TRBV14 and TRBJ2-3; 10 bases fit TRBD2. The length of the CDR3 is 19 residues. The germline gives CDR1 SGHDN, CDR2 FVKESK. J gave up 5 bases and V 1 base, and 15 bases lay outside the gene matches. The CDR3 DNA sequence: TGTGCCAGCAGCCAAGTTCTAGGGGCTAGCGGGAGATGGAGAGATACGCAGTATTTT. Amino acid sequence: CASSQVLGASGRWRDTQYF.

The chain is built from TRBV7-9 and TRBJ1-1, with 9 nucleotides matching TRBD1. Per germline, CDR1 SEHNR and CDR2 FQNEAQ (reference sequence). Germline trimming cut 3 bases from V and 0 bases from J; bases unmatched to any gene: 8. The CDR3 consists of 17 residues. DNA for the CDR3: TGTGCCAGCAGCTTCAACAGGGGGCCGGTAATGAACACTGAAGCTTTCTTT. Translated, it gives CASSFNRGPVMNTEAFF.

The chain employs TRBV7-2 and TRBJ2-1; 7 nucleotides align to TRBD2. V lost 2 bases, J lost 6 bases, and 7 bases stayed unmatched. The CDR3 is 15 residues long. The V gene's germline CDR1 is SGHTA and CDR2 FQGNSA. CDR3 amino acids: CASSLFRASGNEQFF. Here the CDR3 DNA reads TGTGCCAGCAGCTTATTCCGGGCTAGCGGCAATGAGCAGTTCTTC.

The chain joins TRBV20-1 to TRBJ2-1; D is undetermined. The ends were cut back, 1 base at V and 7 bases at J, with 5 bases in the middle. The germline V gene encodes CDR1 DFQATT and CDR2 SNEGSKA (reference sequence). The CDR3 has 11 amino acids. For the CDR3, the DNA is TGCAGTGCTAGAGGTGTAAATGAGCAGTTCTTC. Protein sequence: CSARGVNEQFF.

This chain joins TRBV18 and TRBJ1-4, with D possibly matching TRBD1 (5 bases). The germline gives CDR1 KGHSH, CDR2 LQKENI. The germline V and J ends were trimmed by 6 bases and 2 bases, with 10 bases remaining between them. The CDR3 runs 14 residues. The CDR3 nucleotides read TGTGCCAGCTCGAAGACAGCTACTAATGAAAAACTGTTTTTT. As protein: CASSKTATNEKLFF.